This section outlines one T cell receptor beta chain sequence together with its context. Germline V gives CDR1 MNHEY, CDR2 SMNVEV (reference sequence). The CDR3 runs 16 residues. The V end was cut by 5 bases, the J end by 3 bases, with 17 bases between. The protocol was immunoSEQ multiplex PCR, while the TCRdb copy is restricted to in-frame clones and leaves out a portion. The sample has under 150,000 clones; approximately 73% are singletons. This sample was included in a study of blood T cell repertoires in COVID-19. The overall study: Material from acute and convalescent COVID-19 was sourced from the United States, Italy and Spain. T cells, B-cell-depleted T cells, or PBMCs provided the cDNA or gDNA that served as material.

This rearrangement joins TRBV27 to TRBJ2-1; TRBD1 might be the D (5 bases). The clonotype was recovered from a man aged 55 to 70 with acute or convalescent COVID-19. The source material was peripheral blood. The CDR3 coding sequence is TGTGCCAGCAGTGCCGCGGTCAAGGGGTACTACAATGAGCAGTTCTTC. Its translation is CASSAAVKGYYNEQFF.